Detailed here is one T cell receptor beta chain. This clonotype has only a few counts. Its antigen remains unidentified. Qualities for individual bases were not recorded, and no much larger clone is one base off. The library came from 5' RACE. The sequencer listed for this sample is Illumina HiSeq 2000. Template switching introduced a universal primer binding site; the final cDNA contained a unique molecular identifier, enabling accurate counting of TCR cDNA molecules. Specific primers in the conserved constant-segment region were used to synthesize first-strand cDNA for TCR alpha and beta chains. To control for contamination, every cDNA library carried two barcodes: a SMART-Mk sample barcode plus Illumina barcodes. TruSeq adapter sequences along with Illumina sample barcodes were introduced in two successive PCR steps. TCR alpha and beta cDNA libraries were sequenced on the Illumina HiSeq platform with custom primers. Turning to the authors' computational methods: Raw reads were processed with MiGEC to extract unique molecular identifiers, and MiXCR was used to determine CDR3 positions. For each individual, recombination models were inferred using an EM algorithm with the repgenHMM and IGoR tools. Shared clonotypes were analyzed with the tcR package in R, and sharing was normalized by the product of cloneset sizes. To study raw recombination free of thymic and clonal selection effects, out-of-frame nonproductive sequences were analyzed. In TCRdb, the public reads were trimmed at Q25 with fastp and aligned with MiXCR, with productive beta chains retained. A single entry per CDR3 protein holds the most common genes and DNA from its merged rows. The V and J calls follow TCRdb's processing rather than the paper's. The sample table holds about 520,000 distinct CDR3 sequences, of which less than 25% were seen once. Around 0.9% of the sample is taken by the ten largest.

Every donor was a healthy Caucasian. The twin cohort consisted of three pairs of female monozygotic twins, all aged about 18 to 29 years. Positive isolation kits from Invitrogen were used to isolate CD4+ and CD8+ T cell populations. This entry belongs to a study of identical twins (dated by TCRdb to between 2015 and 2016). For the wider study: To test whether fetal clonotypes persist, the study used deep sequencing on TCR alpha and beta repertoires from monozygotic twins, unrelated adults of various ages, and cord blood. Replicate twin experiments were performed at different times using different library preparation protocols to rule out contamination. Results and caveats for the whole study, not just this receptor: The excess sharing between twins in beta out-of-frame sequences was weaker because fewer shared sequences reduced the signal-to-noise ratio. Fewer insertions were carried by abundant cord blood beta clonotypes, a similar but weaker trend appeared in young adult naive repertoires, and no such trend appeared in memory repertoires. Because the same donors could not be followed over many years, the conclusions relied on cross-sectional statistical analysis. Invariant T cells such as MAIT and iNKT could partly confound zero-insertion analyses, although diverse VJ usage argued against such confounding for most clonotypes. In monozygotic twins, out-of-frame TCR alpha sharing was systematically underestimated by recombination models, although the models agreed with sharing between unrelated individuals. Compared with coincidental sharing between unrelated individuals, an excess of low generation-probability sequences was observed among out-of-frame TCR alpha sequences shared between twins.

The CDR3 contains 14 residues, cysteine and phenylalanine counted. The retained sequence is limited to the CDR3, 42 bases, with the frame set at the first base. CDR1 and CDR2 (SGHNT, YENEEA) derive from the germline V gene. V and J are truncated by 1 base and 8 bases respectively, leaving an intervening sequence of 12 bases. The same data also went into a second study, on T cells expressing NK-cell markers. Per the second study: Three sorted T-cell subsets (CD3+CD56+NKG2C+, CD3+CD56+NKG2C- and CD3+CD56-NKG2C+) from under ten donors had their TCR beta-chain repertoires profiled. Of the eight sequenced donors, seven were found to be HCMV-seropositive and one was found to be HCMV-seronegative. To restrict sorting to alphabetaTCR-expressing T cells, an anti-gammadeltaTCR antibody was added in several experiments. For more than 5 donors, the dominant CD3+CD56+NKG2C+ clonotypes were among the top 10 CD8+ clonotypes and accounted for about 1.0-7.0% of CD8+ T cells. Those dominant clonotypes were again the most abundant among CD3+CD56-NKG2C+ cells in several donors, at roughly 25-60.1%. It remained unclear whether the expanded NKG2C-expressing T cell clones were specific for HCMV antigens. Randomly selected healthy volunteers, three men and five women, were used as the eight sequenced donors. To determine HCMV serostatus, a commercial ELISA kit was used to detect HCMV-specific IgG in serum. Reads were demultiplexed and grouped by UMI with MIGEC, and clonotypes were assembled and quantified with MiTCR. To exclude erroneous sequences, any TCR cDNA sequence not supported by at least two reads was discarded. The tcR package was used for downstream repertoire analysis, with clonotypes matched between fractions based on CDR3 nucleotide sequence plus V segment. VDJmatch was used to annotate antigen specificity against VDJdb, with one amino acid substitution allowed in CDR3.

The rearranged chain carries TRBV11-3 and TRBJ2-1; no confident D gene assignment can be made. Sequencing was carried out using CD4+ T cells sorted from blood. The sequence was collected from a woman under 30 in good health. The base sequence is TGTGCCAGCAGCTTAGGCGGACGTAGGGATGAGCAGTTCTTC. It specifies CASSLGGRRDEQFF.